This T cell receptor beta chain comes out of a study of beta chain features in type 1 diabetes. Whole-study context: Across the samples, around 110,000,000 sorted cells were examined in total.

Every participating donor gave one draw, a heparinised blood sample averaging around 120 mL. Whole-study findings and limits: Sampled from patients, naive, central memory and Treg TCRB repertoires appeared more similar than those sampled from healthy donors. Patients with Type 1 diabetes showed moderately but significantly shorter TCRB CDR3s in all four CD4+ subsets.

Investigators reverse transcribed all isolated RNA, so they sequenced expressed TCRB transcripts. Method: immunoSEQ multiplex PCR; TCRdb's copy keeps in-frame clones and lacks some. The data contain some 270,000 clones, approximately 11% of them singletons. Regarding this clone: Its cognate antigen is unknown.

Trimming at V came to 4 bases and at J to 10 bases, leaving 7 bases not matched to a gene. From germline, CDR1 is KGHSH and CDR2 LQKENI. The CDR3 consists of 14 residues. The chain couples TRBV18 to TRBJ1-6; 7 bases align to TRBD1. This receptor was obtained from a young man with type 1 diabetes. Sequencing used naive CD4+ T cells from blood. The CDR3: CASSLGQRRSPLHF. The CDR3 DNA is TGTGCCAGCTCACTGGGACAGCGCAGATCACCCCTCCACTTT. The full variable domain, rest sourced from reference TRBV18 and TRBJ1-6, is NAGVMQNPRHLVRRRGQEARLRCSPMKGHSHVYWYRQLPEEGLKFMVYLQKENIIDESGMPKERFSAEFPKEGPSILRIQQVVRGDSAAYFCASSLGQRRSPLHFGNGTRLTVT.